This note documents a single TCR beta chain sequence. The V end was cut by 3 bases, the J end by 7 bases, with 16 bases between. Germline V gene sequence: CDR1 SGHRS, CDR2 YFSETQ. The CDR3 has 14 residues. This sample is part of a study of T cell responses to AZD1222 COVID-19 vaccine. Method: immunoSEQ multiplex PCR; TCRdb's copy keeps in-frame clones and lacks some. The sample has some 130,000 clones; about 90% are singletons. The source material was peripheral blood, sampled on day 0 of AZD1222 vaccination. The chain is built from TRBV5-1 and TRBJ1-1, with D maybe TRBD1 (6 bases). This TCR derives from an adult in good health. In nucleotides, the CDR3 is TGCGCCAGCAGCTCGTTATTGGAACAGGGTGAAGCTTTCTTT. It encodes CASSSLLEQGEAFF.